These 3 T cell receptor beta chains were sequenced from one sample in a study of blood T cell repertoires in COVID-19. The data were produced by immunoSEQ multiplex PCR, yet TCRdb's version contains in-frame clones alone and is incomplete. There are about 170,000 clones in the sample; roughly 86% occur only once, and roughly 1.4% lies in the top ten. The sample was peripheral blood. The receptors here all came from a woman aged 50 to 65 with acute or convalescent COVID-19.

CDR3 nucleotide sequence: TGTGCCATCCGCTCGGTCTCATCGGTAGCTTTCTTT. This sequence encodes CAIRSVSSVAFF. This chain uses TRBV10-3 with TRBJ1-1; no clear D gene. The germline V gene has CDR1 ENHRY and CDR2 SYGVKD. This CDR3 is built from 12 residues. Trimming pared 8 bases from V and 10 bases from J, leaving 17 bases between.

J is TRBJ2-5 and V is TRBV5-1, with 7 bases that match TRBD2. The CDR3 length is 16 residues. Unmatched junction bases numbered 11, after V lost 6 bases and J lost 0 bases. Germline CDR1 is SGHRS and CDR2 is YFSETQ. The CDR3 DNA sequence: TGCGCCAGCACTCGGCCGCGGGAGTTGTACCAAGAGACCCAGTACTTC. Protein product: CASTRPRELYQETQYF.

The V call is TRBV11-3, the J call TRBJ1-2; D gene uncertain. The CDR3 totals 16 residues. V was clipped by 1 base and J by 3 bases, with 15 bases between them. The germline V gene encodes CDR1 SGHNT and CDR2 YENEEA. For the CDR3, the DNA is TGTGCCAGCAGCTTAGTGGAGGGTAATTTATACTATGGCTACACCTTC. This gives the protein CASSLVEGNLYYGYTF.